This TCR beta chain derives from a study of cytomegalovirus exposure and HLA in healthy donors. For this clone: Its matching antigen is unknown.

Healthy bone marrow donors made up the donor group. The CDR3 contains 14 residues. Germline V CDR1 and CDR2: MNHEY, SMNVEV (reference sequence). V lost 6 bases and J lost 0, with 8 bases in between. Study-wide results and caveats: Cytomegalovirus-associated TCR beta chains were listed, numbering 150 to 200. Apart from CMV serostatus, no immune exposure information was available. In a later analysis, at a false discovery rate of 0.05, over 15,000 TCR beta sequences were associated with HLA alleles.

The PCR made use of 60 Vbeta and 13 Jbeta primers. Measured with immunoSEQ multiplex PCR; TCRdb has only the in-frame clones, and not every one. The sample includes around 39,000 clones. The genes are TRBV27 and TRBJ1-4; D is unclear. The receptor's source is a male donor in good health and CMV-seronegative. Sequenced sample: PBMCs. CDR3 coding DNA: TGTGCCAGCAGCCAGTATGCAACTAATGAAAAACTGTTTTTT. This encodes CASSQYATNEKLFF.